A single sample gave rise to the 23 T cell receptor beta chains below, sequenced in a study of blood T cell repertoires in COVID-19. Measured with immunoSEQ multiplex PCR; TCRdb has only the in-frame clones, and not every one. The sample holds some 110,000 clones, 85% seen once. Sequences were obtained from peripheral blood. These TCRs come from a middle-aged man with acute or convalescent COVID-19.

This chain uses TRBV27 with TRBJ2-3, with 10 positions matching TRBD1. With 6 bases clipped from V and 4 bases from J, the junction kept 7 bases outside the gene matches. The CDR3 covers 15 residues. Germline V gene lookup returns CDR1 MNHEY and CDR2 SMNVEV (reference sequence). The CDR3 nucleotides are TGTGCCAGCAGAGCGTGGACAGGGGGGTCAGATACGCAGTATTTT. It specifies CASRAWTGGSDTQYF.

This clone was found once. CDR3 DNA sequence: TGTGCCAGCAGCCAAGATGAGGGGGCGTCCTACGAGCAGTACTTC. This encodes CASSQDEGASYEQYF. The chain uses TRBV4-2 and TRBJ2-7, with 7 bases identical to TRBD1. The V and J ends lost 0 bases and 1 base, in that order; junction bases with no gene match: 3. Germline V gene data show CDR1 as LGHNA and CDR2 as YNFKEQ. There are 15 residues in the CDR3.

This chain joins TRBV5-1 and TRBJ2-5; TRBD2 matches at 13 bases. The CDR3 runs to 16 residues. Trimming removed 3 bases from V and 3 bases from J; junction bases left unmatched: 5. Germline CDR1 SGHRS, CDR2 YFSETQ. This CDR3 reads CASSWTSGRVKETQYF. The CDR3 region has the DNA TGCGCCAGCAGCTGGACTAGCGGGAGAGTCAAAGAGACCCAGTACTTC. The full variable domain, with the rest looked up from reference TRBV5-1 and TRBJ2-5, is KAGVTQTPRYLIKTRGQQVTLSCSPISGHRSVSWYQQTPGQGLQFLFEYFSETQRNKGNFPGRFSGRQFSNSRSEMNVSTLELGDSALYLCASSWTSGRVKETQYFGPGTRLLVL.

V gene TRBV28 combines with J gene TRBJ2-2; D not certain. The CDR3 runs to 15 residues. V was pared by 6 bases and J by 7 bases, with 18 bases between. CDR1 is MDHEN, CDR2 SYDVKM, per germline. DNA of the CDR3: TGTGCCAGCAGACTCAGGCATGGGCCCAGCGGGGAGCTGTTTTTT. Its protein product is CASRLRHGPSGELFF.

The chain combines TRBV2 with TRBJ2-2; D perhaps matches TRBD2 (5 bases). The CDR3 loop spans 14 amino acids. Germline assignment: CDR1 SNHLY and CDR2 FYNNEI. V lost 7 bases, J lost 2 bases, and 11 bases lay in between. The CDR3 DNA reads TGTGCCAGCAAAGAGACTACCAACACCGGGGAGCTGTTTTTT. Its translation: CASKETTNTGELFF.

The chain links TRBV7-3 to TRBJ1-4; tentative D call: TRBD1 (6 bases). Per the germline V gene, CDR1 is SGHTA and CDR2 is FQGTGA. V gave up 2 bases and J gave up 11 bases, with 24 bases separating them. This CDR3 contains 17 residues. The CDR3 region has the DNA TGTGCCAGCAGCTTAGAAGGTTGGGACAAGTTAATGAGGAAACTGTTTTTT. It codes for CASSLEGWDKLMRKLFF.

CDR3 sequence reads: CASNAGGKIPYEQYF. The CDR3 nucleotides are TGTGCCAGCAACGCAGGGGGCAAAATTCCCTACGAGCAGTACTTC. J is TRBJ2-7 and V is TRBV14; 8 bases map to TRBD1. V lost 7 bases and J lost 2; bases outside the gene matches: 10. This CDR3 is 15 amino acids long. Per germline, CDR1 SGHDN and CDR2 FVKESK. The full variable domain, its missing parts supplied by reference TRBV14 and TRBJ2-7, is EAGVTQFPSHSVIEKGQTVTLRCDPISGHDNLYWYRRVMGKEIKFLLHFVKESKQDESGMPNNRFLAERTGGTYSTLKVQPAELEDSGVYFCASNAGGKIPYEQYFGPGTRLTVT.

The sample holds one count of this clone. The rearrangement uses TRBV5-8 and TRBJ1-4; D perhaps matches TRBD1 (5 bases). Germline assignment: CDR1 SGHTS and CDR2 YDEGEE. The CDR3 contains 15 residues. The ends were cut back, 4 bases at V and 8 bases at J, with 18 bases in the middle. CDR3 amino acids: CASSRVGGPEEKLFF. Written as DNA, the CDR3 is TGTGCCAGCAGCAGAGTGGGGGGACCAGAAGAAAAACTGTTTTTT. Drawing the rest from reference TRBV5-8 and TRBJ1-4, the complete variable domain is EAGVTQSPTHLIKTRGQQATLRCSPISGHTSVYWYQQALGLGLQFLLWYDEGEERNRGNFPPRFSGRQFPNYSSELNVNALELEDSALYLCASSRVGGPEEKLFFGSGTQLSVL.

This clone was detected only once. The chain joins TRBV28 to TRBJ1-2; the D is unclear. CDR1 is MDHEN and CDR2 is SYDVKM in the germline V gene. The V gene lost 2 bases and the J gene lost 4 bases, with 8 bases spanning the gap. The CDR3 extends over 13 amino acids. The CDR3 DNA sequence: TGTGCCAGCAGTTTAGGAGGGCTCTATGGCTACACCTTC. Its translation is CASSLGGLYGYTF.

The chain couples TRBV5-3 to TRBJ1-1; 8 bases match TRBD1. TRBV5-3 is an ORF, and what it does is uncertain. The V and J ends lost 1 base and 4 bases, in that order; junction bases with no gene match: 9. This CDR3 has 16 amino acids. The chain's CDR3 is CARSLRGQEYLTEAFF. The CDR3 region has the DNA TGTGCCAGAAGCTTGAGGGGACAGGAGTACCTCACTGAAGCTTTCTTT.

This chain joins TRBV5-5 and TRBJ1-2, with 7 bases aligning to TRBD1. The CDR3 length is 16 residues. The V segment lost 4 bases and the J segment 0 bases; nucleotides outside the gene matches: 9. Germline V gene data show CDR1 as SGHKS and CDR2 as YYEKEE (reference sequence). CDR3: CASSRGTALANYGYTF. CDR3 in DNA: TGTGCCAGCAGCCGCGGGACAGCCTTAGCTAACTATGGCTACACCTTC.

The J gene is TRBJ2-5, the V gene TRBV2, with a possible D match to TRBD2 (6 bases). This CDR3 is 12 amino acids long. The V gene's germline CDR1 is SNHLY and CDR2 FYNNEI. Trimming pared 4 bases from V and 5 bases from J, leaving 8 bases between. In nucleotides, the CDR3 is TGTGCCAGCAGTGCGGGAGCGGAGACCCAGTACTTC. As protein: CASSAGAETQYF.

V usage is TRBV28 and J usage is TRBJ1-3; 10 positions match TRBD1. The germline CDR1 and CDR2 sequences are MDHEN and SYDVKM. Germline trimming cut 6 bases from V and 0 bases from J; bases unmatched to any gene: 11. CDR3 size: 18 residues. CDR3 loop: CASSAWDRGRYSGNTIYF. In nucleotides, the CDR3 is TGTGCCAGCAGCGCGTGGGACAGGGGCCGGTACTCTGGAAACACCATATATTTT.

The gene calls are TRBV5-1 and TRBJ2-7; D perhaps matches TRBD1 (6 bases). The CDR3 runs to 14 residues. The V and J ends lost 4 bases and 4 bases respectively, with 15 bases between them. CDR1 and CDR2 from the germline V gene are SGHRS and YFSETQ. CDR3 region: CASSPNAGDYEQYF. In DNA form, the CDR3 reads TGCGCCAGCAGCCCCAACGCAGGGGATTACGAGCAGTACTTC.

This clone was seen a handful of times. The chain recombines TRBV6-5 with TRBJ1-6; TRBD1 is a possible D gene (6 bases). This CDR3 has 14 residues. Per germline, CDR1 MNHEY and CDR2 SVGAGI. V gave up 6 bases and J gave up 8 bases, with 14 bases separating them. This chain's CDR3 is CASSFVGGDSPLHF. The CDR3 DNA follows: TGTGCCAGCAGCTTCGTAGGGGGAGATTCACCCCTCCACTTT.

The chain carries TRBV19 and TRBJ1-2, with TRBD1 matching over 8 bases. V was clipped by 8 bases and J by 4 bases; unmatched bases: 9. CDR1 and CDR2 (germline): LNHDA, SQIVND (reference sequence). The CDR3 consists of 14 residues. The CDR3 DNA reads TGTGCCAGTTCCAAGCAGGGGGCAGGCTATGGCTACACCTTC. Translation gives CASSKQGAGYGYTF.

There are a few counts of this clone. V and J are TRBV6-1 and TRBJ1-3, with TRBD1 matching 7 bases. The V gene end was trimmed by 0 bases and the J gene end by 4 bases; junction bases not matched to a gene: 6. The CDR3 consists of 16 residues. CDR1 is MNHNS, CDR2 SASEGT, per germline. The chain's CDR3 is CASSEARGLSGNTIYF. The CDR3, as DNA: TGTGCCAGCAGTGAAGCGAGGGGGCTTTCCGGAAACACCATATATTTT.

The DNA of the CDR3 is TGTGCCAGCAGCGTAGGAGCGGGGGGGCGCAGGTATGGCTACACCTTC. Protein product: CASSVGAGGRRYGYTF. The gene calls are TRBV9 and TRBJ1-2; a possible D gene is TRBD1 (6 bases). Trimming shortened V by 0 bases and J by 5 bases, and 17 bases separated the two germline ends. Germline assignment: CDR1 SGDLS and CDR2 YYNGEE. There are 16 residues in the CDR3.

The genes are TRBV5-1 and TRBJ2-7, with 9 bases aligning to TRBD1. V gave up 4 bases and J gave up 3 bases; unmatched junction bases: 5. This CDR3 spans 14 amino acids. Germline-derived CDR1 and CDR2 are SGHRS and YFSETQ. CDR3 residues: CASSEGTGNYEQYF. In DNA, the CDR3 is TGCGCCAGCAGCGAAGGGACAGGGAACTACGAGCAGTACTTC. The full variable domain, completed using reference TRBV5-1 and TRBJ2-7, is KAGVTQTPRYLIKTRGQQVTLSCSPISGHRSVSWYQQTPGQGLQFLFEYFSETQRNKGNFPGRFSGRQFSNSRSEMNVSTLELGDSALYLCASSEGTGNYEQYFGPGTRLTVT.

This chain uses TRBV5-1 with TRBJ2-5, with TRBD2 identical over 10 bases. CDR1 and CDR2 from the germline V gene are SGHRS and YFSETQ. The CDR3 consists of 17 residues. V gave up 5 bases and J gave up 4 bases; unmatched junction bases: 14. The CDR3 region has the DNA TGCGCCAGCAGACCCACACGCGGGACTAGCGTCGTAGAGACCCAGTACTTC. Amino acids: CASRPTRGTSVVETQYF.

V and J are TRBV24-1 and TRBJ2-3; D is possibly TRBD1 (5 bases). The CDR3 spans 15 residues. CDR1 and CDR2 from the germline V gene are KGHDR and SFDVKD. V lost 9 bases and J 2 bases, leaving 17 bases between the germline ends. The CDR3 nucleotides are TGTGCCACCGCGAATGGGGCGCGAGTCACAGATACGCAGTATTTT. Protein sequence: CATANGARVTDTQYF.

J is TRBJ2-5 and V is TRBV4-3; the match to TRBD2 covers 9 bases. Germline V gives CDR1 LGHNA, CDR2 YSLEER. Trimming cost V 3 bases and J 5 bases; bases outside gene matches: 7. This CDR3 region has 15 residues. This chain's CDR3 is CASSHGGGGDETQYF. CDR3 in DNA: TGCGCCAGCAGCCACGGGGGCGGGGGGGATGAGACCCAGTACTTC.

The gene calls are TRBV7-8 and TRBJ2-3; 7 bases are shared with TRBD2. The CDR3 sequence is 17 residues long. The germline CDR1 and CDR2 sequences are SGHVS and FQNEAQ. Germline trimming cut 1 base from V and 4 bases from J; bases unmatched to any gene: 11. The CDR3 DNA sequence: TGTGCCAGCAGCTTAGGAGCGGGGAAATTTTTGGCAGATACGCAGTATTTT. Amino acid sequence: CASSLGAGKFLADTQYF.